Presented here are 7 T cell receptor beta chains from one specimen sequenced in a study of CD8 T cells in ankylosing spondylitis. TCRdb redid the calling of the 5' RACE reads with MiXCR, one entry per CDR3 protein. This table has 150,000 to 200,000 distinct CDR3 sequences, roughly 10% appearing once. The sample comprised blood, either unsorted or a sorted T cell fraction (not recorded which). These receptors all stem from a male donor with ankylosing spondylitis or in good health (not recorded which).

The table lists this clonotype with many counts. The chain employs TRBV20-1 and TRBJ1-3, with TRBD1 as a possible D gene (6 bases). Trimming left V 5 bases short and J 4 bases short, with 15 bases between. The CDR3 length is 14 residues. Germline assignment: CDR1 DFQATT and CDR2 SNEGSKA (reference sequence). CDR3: CSALRTAGGNTIYF. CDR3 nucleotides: TGCAGTGCTTTACGGACAGCGGGGGGAAACACCATATATTTT.

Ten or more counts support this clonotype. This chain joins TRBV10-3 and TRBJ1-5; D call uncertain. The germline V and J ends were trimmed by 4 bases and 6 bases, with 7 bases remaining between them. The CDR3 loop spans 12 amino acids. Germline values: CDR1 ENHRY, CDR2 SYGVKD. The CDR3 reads CAISGGGQPQHF. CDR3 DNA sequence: TGTGCCATCAGTGGCGGCGGTCAGCCCCAGCATTTT.

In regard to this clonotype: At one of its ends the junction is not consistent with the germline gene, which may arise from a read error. The CDR3 DNA reads TGTGCCAGCCGTCGCGGGGGGGAAAATGAGCAGTTATTC. Residues: CASRRGGENEQLF. The V call is TRBV3-1, the J call TRBJ2-1; 9 nucleotides match TRBD2. The CDR3 covers 13 residues. The germline gives CDR1 LGHDT, CDR2 YNNKEL (reference sequence).

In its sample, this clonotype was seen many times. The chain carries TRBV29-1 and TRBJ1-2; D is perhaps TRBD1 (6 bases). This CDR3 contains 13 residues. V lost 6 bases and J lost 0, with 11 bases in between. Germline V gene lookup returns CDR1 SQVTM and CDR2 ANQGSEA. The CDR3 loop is CSVSGVSNYGYTF. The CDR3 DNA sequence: TGCAGCGTGTCAGGGGTATCTAACTATGGCTACACCTTC.

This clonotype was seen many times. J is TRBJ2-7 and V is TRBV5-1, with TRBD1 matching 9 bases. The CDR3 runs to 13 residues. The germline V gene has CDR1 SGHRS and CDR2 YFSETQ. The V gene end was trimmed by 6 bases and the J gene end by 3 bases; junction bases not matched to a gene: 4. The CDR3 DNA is TGCGCCAGCAATCCGGGACAGGGCTACGAGCAGTACTTC. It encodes CASNPGQGYEQYF.

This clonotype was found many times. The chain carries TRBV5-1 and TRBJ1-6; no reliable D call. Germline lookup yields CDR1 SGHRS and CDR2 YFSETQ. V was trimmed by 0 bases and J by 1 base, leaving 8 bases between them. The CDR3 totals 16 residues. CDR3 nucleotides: TGCGCCAGCAGCTTGGGGGCCTGGTCCTATAATTCACCCCTCCACTTT. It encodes CASSLGAWSYNSPLHF. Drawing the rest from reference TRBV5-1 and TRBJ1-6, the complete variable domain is KAGVTQTPRYLIKTRGQQVTLSCSPISGHRSVSWYQQTPGQGLQFLFEYFSETQRNKGNFPGRFSGRQFSNSRSEMNVSTLELGDSALYLCASSLGAWSYNSPLHFGNGTRLTVT.

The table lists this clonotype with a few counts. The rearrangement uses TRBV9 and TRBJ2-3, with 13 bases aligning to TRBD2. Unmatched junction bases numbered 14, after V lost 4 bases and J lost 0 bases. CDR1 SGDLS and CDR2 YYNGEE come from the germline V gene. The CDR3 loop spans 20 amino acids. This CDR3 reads CASSPPTSGGAGVSTDTQYF. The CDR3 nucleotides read TGTGCCAGCAGCCCCCCTACTAGCGGGGGGGCGGGAGTAAGCACAGATACGCAGTATTTT.